These 29 T cell receptor beta chains were sequenced from one sample in a study of T cell responses to AZD1222 COVID-19 vaccine. The data were produced by immunoSEQ multiplex PCR, yet TCRdb's version contains in-frame clones alone and is incomplete. This sample has about 140,000 clones, with 91% found just once. This specimen consisted of peripheral blood, obtained on day 0 of AZD1222 vaccination. The source of these receptors is an adult in good health.

V is TRBV2 and J is TRBJ1-2, with D possibly being TRBD1 (5 bases). The CDR3 has 14 amino acids. Germline V gene lookup returns CDR1 SNHLY and CDR2 FYNNEI. Trimming took 4 bases from V and 2 from J, leaving 11 bases between them. CDR3 bases: TGTGCCAGCAGTGGGCCAGACAGAAACTATGGCTACACCTTC. Translation: CASSGPDRNYGYTF.

The chain has TRBV2 and TRBJ1-2; no definite D call. The CDR3 has 17 residues. Germline CDR1 and CDR2: SNHLY and FYNNEI. The germline V and J ends were trimmed by 3 bases and 2 bases, with 19 bases remaining between them. CDR3 in amino acids: CASSDPTINRENYGYTF. In DNA form, the CDR3 reads TGTGCCAGCAGTGACCCAACCATTAACCGCGAAAACTATGGCTACACCTTC.

The chain links TRBV5-1 to TRBJ2-2, with 8 nucleotides matching TRBD1. Germline V gene sequence: CDR1 SGHRS, CDR2 YFSETQ. There are 15 residues in the CDR3. V dropped 1 base and J dropped 7; count of bases not matched to a gene: 6. CDR3 nucleotides: TGCGCCAGCAGCTTGAACAGGGGGTTTAGCGGGGAGCTGTTTTTT. Translating it yields CASSLNRGFSGELFF.

The rearrangement joins TRBV21-1 to TRBJ2-2; no check of the table's D call, TRBD1, against the DNA was made. TRBV21-1 is reported as a pseudogene. CDR3 length equals 21 residues. CDR3 residues: CASSKTGTGIQVRPRAGELFF. The CDR3 DNA reads TGTGCCAGCAGCAAAACCGGGACAGGGATACAAGTTCGTCCAAGGGCCGGGGAGCTGTTTTTT.

This chain connects TRBV30 to TRBJ1-4; TRBD1 agrees at 8 bases. Germline V lookup: CDR1 GTSNPN, CDR2 SVGIG (reference sequence). Unmatched junction bases numbered 7, after V lost 1 base and J lost 6 bases. There are 15 residues in the CDR3. Written as DNA, the CDR3 is TGTGCCTGGAGTGACGTGACAGGGGCTTATGAAAAACTGTTTTTT. This translates into CAWSDVTGAYEKLFF.

This chain connects TRBV7-6 to TRBJ1-2; TRBD1 might be the D (5 bases). CDR3 length equals 13 residues. CDR1 SGHVS and CDR2 FNYEAQ come from the germline V gene. Trimming stripped 5 bases from V and 2 bases from J, with 9 bases between. The CDR3: CASSPDRNYGYTF. The DNA for the CDR3 is TGTGCCAGCAGCCCCGACAGAAACTATGGCTACACCTTC.

V is TRBV5-1 and J is TRBJ1-3; D uncertain. Trimming stripped 5 bases from V and 0 bases from J, with 15 bases between. The CDR3 runs 16 residues. The germline V gene has CDR1 SGHRS and CDR2 YFSETQ. The CDR3: CASSPGPNPSGNTIYF. The DNA for the CDR3 is TGCGCCAGCAGTCCCGGACCGAATCCCTCTGGAAACACCATATATTTT.

This chain uses TRBV11-2 with TRBJ2-5, with 8 bases fitting TRBD2. The CDR3 has 13 amino acids. Trimming cost V 1 base and J 5 bases; bases outside gene matches: 0. Per germline, CDR1 SGHAT and CDR2 FQNNGV. The CDR3 DNA sequence: TGTGCCAGCAGCTTAGCTAGCGGGGAGACCCAGTACTTC. Translation: CASSLASGETQYF.

The chain carries TRBV3-1 (or the pseudogene TRBV3-2) and TRBJ1-2, with D possibly being TRBD1 (6 bases). V was pared by 2 bases and J by 5 bases, with 15 bases between. The CDR3 sequence is 15 residues long. Germline-derived CDR1 and CDR2 are LGHDT and YNNKEL (reference sequence). CDR3 sequence: CASSQFRTEHYGYTF. The CDR3, as DNA: TGTGCCAGCAGCCAATTTCGGACAGAGCATTATGGCTACACCTTC.

V usage is TRBV7-2 and J usage is TRBJ1-2; D gene ambiguous. V was trimmed by 2 bases and J by 3 bases, leaving 7 bases between them. CDR1 and CDR2 (germline): SGHTA, FQGNSA. This CDR3 region has 13 residues. For the CDR3, the DNA is TGTGCCAGCAGCTTATTCACGGACTATGGCTACACCTTC. This encodes CASSLFTDYGYTF.

The chain recombines TRBV10-1 with TRBJ2-3; weak D call: TRBD2 (6 bases). Germline V lookup: CDR1 WNHNN, CDR2 SYGVQD (reference sequence). This CDR3 comprises 13 residues. Trimming took off 4 bases at V and 2 bases at J, with 7 bases between the two ends. The CDR3 coding sequence is TGCGCCAGCAGTGCGGGGGTCACAGATACGCAGTATTTT. The encoded protein is CASSAGVTDTQYF.

The genes are TRBV11-3 and TRBJ2-1; no clear D gene. CDR3 length: 11 amino acids. Per the germline V gene, CDR1 is SGHNT and CDR2 is YENEEA. V was clipped by 5 bases and J by 10 bases, with 9 bases between them. The CDR3 nucleotides read TGTGCCAGCAGCAGGTCTTCCGAGCAGTTCTTC. Residues: CASSRSSEQFF.

This clone was recorded once. The V gene is TRBV7-3, the J gene TRBJ2-1, with D tentatively TRBD2 (6 bases). This CDR3 contains 14 residues. V was clipped by 5 bases and J by 7 bases, with 15 bases between them. Germline values: CDR1 SGHTA, CDR2 FQGTGA. CDR3 DNA sequence: TGTGCCAGCAGCCCGAGAACGGGGGAAAATGAGCAGTTCTTC. Translation: CASSPRTGENEQFF.

The CDR3 DNA reads as TGTGCCAGCAGCTTAAGGGGAAGGACAGGGGCTAGCAATCAGCCCCAGCATTTT. This gives the protein CASSLRGRTGASNQPQHF. The chain recombines TRBV7-8 with TRBJ1-5; TRBD1 agrees at 9 bases. This CDR3 spans 18 amino acids. V lost 2 bases to trimming and J lost 0 bases; unmatched junction nucleotides: 8. Per the germline V gene, CDR1 is SGHVS and CDR2 is FQNEAQ. The full variable domain, with the rest looked up from reference TRBV7-8 and TRBJ1-5, is GAGVSQSPRYKVAKRGQDVALRCDPISGHVSLFWYQQALGQGPEFLTYFQNEAQLDKSGLPSDRFFAERPEGSVSTLKIQRTQQEDSAVYLCASSLRGRTGASNQPQHFGDGTRLSIL.

The chain carries TRBV30 and TRBJ1-2; 9 positions agree with TRBD1. The CDR3 sequence is 12 residues long. Germline CDR1 and CDR2: GTSNPN and SVGIG (reference sequence). V dropped 8 bases and J dropped 6; count of bases not matched to a gene: 7. The CDR3, as DNA: TGTGCCGGATGGACAGGGGACCATGGCTACACCTTC. Translated: CAGWTGDHGYTF.

The chain combines TRBV11-3 with TRBJ2-7, with D tentatively TRBD1 or TRBD2 (7 bases each). The CDR3 is 16 residues long. The V end was cut by 2 bases, the J end by 9 bases, with 23 bases between. Germline assignment: CDR1 SGHNT and CDR2 YENEEA. The CDR3 spells CASSLRRQGGLSVQYF. For the CDR3, the DNA is TGTGCCAGCAGCTTAAGACGACAGGGAGGGCTCAGTGTGCAGTACTTC.

This clone occurred a few times. The chain carries TRBV4-1 and TRBJ1-5, with a weak D call TRBD1 (5 bases). This CDR3 is built from 15 residues. V shed 6 bases and J shed 1 base, with 13 bases lying between them. The germline V gene has CDR1 MGHRA and CDR2 YSYEKL. The CDR3 region has the DNA TGCGCCAGCAGACGGGGCTTCGAGAGCAATCAGCCCCAGCATTTT. This sequence encodes CASRRGFESNQPQHF.

The V and J genes are TRBV6-1 and TRBJ2-3; perhaps TRBD1 as D (6 bases). Germline CDR1 and CDR2: MNHNS and SASEGT. The CDR3 loop spans 16 amino acids. With 0 bases removed from V and 3 bases from J, the gap between germline ends came to 13 bases. The CDR3 DNA is TGTGCCAGCAGTGAAGCGCTTCAGGGGTGGACAGATACGCAGTATTTT. Translation gives CASSEALQGWTDTQYF.

The V gene is TRBV20-1, the J gene TRBJ2-7; a possible D gene is TRBD1 (5 bases). Germline values: CDR1 DFQATT, CDR2 SNEGSKA (reference sequence). The CDR3 runs to 11 residues. The V gene lost 6 bases and the J gene lost 6 bases, with 12 bases spanning the gap. CDR3 nucleotide sequence: TGCAGTGCCAATCGTGGGGCCGAGCAGTACTTC. Protein sequence: CSANRGAEQYF.

J is TRBJ2-5 and V is TRBV7-8; no reliable D call. This CDR3 region has 11 residues. Germline-derived CDR1 and CDR2 are SGHVS and FQNEAQ. V dropped 1 base and J dropped 7 bases, with 4 bases sitting between them. Here the CDR3 DNA reads TGTGCCAGCAGCTTAGGAAGGACCCAGTACTTC. Its translation is CASSLGRTQYF.

The rearrangement joins TRBV2 to TRBJ1-2; 8 bases agree with TRBD1. The CDR3 contains 14 residues. Per germline, CDR1 SNHLY and CDR2 FYNNEI. V lost 5 bases and J lost 8; bases outside the gene matches: 10. The CDR3 protein is CASSSNQGARGYTF. The DNA of the CDR3 is TGTGCCAGCAGTTCTAACCAGGGGGCGCGAGGCTACACCTTC.

The chain is built from TRBV3-1 (or the pseudogene TRBV3-2) and TRBJ2-3; 10 bases align to TRBD1. The CDR3 has 21 amino acids. CDR1 and CDR2 (germline): LGHDT, YNNKEL (reference sequence). Trimming removed 2 bases from V and 0 bases from J; junction bases left unmatched: 17. The CDR3 loop is CASSQLYLGTGATPSTDTQYF. In nucleotides, the CDR3 is TGTGCCAGCAGCCAATTGTATTTAGGGACAGGGGCAACACCTAGCACAGATACGCAGTATTTT.

The rearrangement joins TRBV18 to TRBJ2-5; D is possibly TRBD1 (5 bases). From germline, CDR1 is KGHSH and CDR2 LQKENI. V lost 3 bases to trimming and J lost 4 bases, with 12 bases between them. CDR3 length: 14 amino acids. The CDR3 coding sequence is TGTGCCAGCTCACCTGGGCAGGGTCGAGAGACCCAGTACTTC. Residues: CASSPGQGRETQYF.

The chain recombines TRBV28 with TRBJ1-3; D remains ambiguous. V was shortened by 5 bases and J by 0 bases, with 14 bases between the two germline ends. Germline values: CDR1 MDHEN, CDR2 SYDVKM. The CDR3 has 16 amino acids. Here the CDR3 reads CASSGRTQHSGNTIYF. Written as DNA, the CDR3 is TGTGCCAGCAGTGGCCGGACGCAACACTCTGGAAACACCATATATTTT. Complete variable domain (other parts from reference TRBV28 and TRBJ1-3): DVKVTQSSRYLVKRTGEKVFLECVQDMDHENMFWYRQDPGLGLRLIYFSYDVKMKEKGDIPEGYSVSREKKERFSLILESASTNQTSMYLCASSGRTQHSGNTIYFGEGSWLTVV.

The rearrangement links TRBV21-1 to TRBJ2-4; TRBD1, as called in the table, went unchecked against the DNA. TRBV21-1 corresponds to a pseudogene. This CDR3 has 16 amino acids. The CDR3 DNA reads TGTGCCAGCAGCGGACGACAGGGCCGGGCCAAAAACATTCAGTACTTC. Translation gives CASSGRQGRAKNIQYF.

The chain employs TRBV4-3 and TRBJ1-2; TRBD1 matches 10 bases. There are 16 residues in the CDR3. Germline lookup yields CDR1 LGHNA and CDR2 YSLEER. Unmatched junction bases numbered 11, after V lost 4 bases and J lost 6 bases. CDR3 loop: CASSPRQGARPDGYTF. Here the CDR3 DNA reads TGCGCCAGCAGCCCTCGACAGGGGGCAAGGCCCGATGGCTACACCTTC.

The V gene is TRBV5-4, the J gene TRBJ2-7; D possibly corresponds to TRBD2 (7 bases). The CDR3 extends over 17 amino acids. Trimming stripped 0 bases from V and 0 bases from J, with 16 bases between. In germline, CDR1 is SGHNT, CDR2 YYREEE (reference sequence). CDR3 DNA: TGTGCCAGCAGCTTGGCCCGAAGGGGGGGTCTCTCCTACGAGCAGTACTTC. Translated: CASSLARRGGLSYEQYF. Complete variable domain (other parts from reference TRBV5-4 and TRBJ2-7): ETGVTQSPTHLIKTRGQQVTLRCSSQSGHNTVSWYQQALGQGPQFIFQYYREEENGRGNFPPRFSGLQFPNYSSELNVNALELDDSALYLCASSLARRGGLSYEQYFGPGTRLTVT.

The V call is TRBV4-2, the J call TRBJ2-3; possibly TRBD2 for D (5 bases). The CDR3 is made up of 14 amino acids. CDR1 LGHNA and CDR2 YNFKEQ come from the germline V gene. V gave up 1 base and J gave up 10 bases, with 15 bases separating them. In DNA, the CDR3 is TGTGCCAGCAGCCAAGGCGAGATGGGAGTATCGCAGTATTTT. Protein sequence: CASSQGEMGVSQYF.

The chain links TRBV3-1 (or the pseudogene TRBV3-2) to TRBJ1-5; no clear D. The CDR3 totals 15 residues. Germline V gene sequence: CDR1 LGHDT, CDR2 YNNKEL (reference sequence). V lost 3 bases to trimming and J lost 7 bases, with 16 bases between them. CDR3 DNA: TGTGCCAGCAGCCACATCCCGGGATTGGGACAGCCCCAGCATTTT. This gives the protein CASSHIPGLGQPQHF.